This T cell receptor (beta chain) was profiled in a study of shared T cell receptors in the human thymus. The table came from immunoSEQ multiplex PCR; TCRdb's copy has only in-frame clones and leaves some out. The sample records hundreds of thousands of clones, roughly 94% being singletons. Per germline, CDR1 SGHRS and CDR2 YFSETQ. This CDR3 is 16 amino acids long. The count of this clone is one. An end of the junction does not agree with germline; a read error may underlie this. Other DNA variants within this sample encode the same CDR3. This rearrangement joins TRBV5-1 to TRBJ2-3, with 9 bases lining up with TRBD2. Sequencing input: thymocytes. The clonotype originates from a human donor. CDR3 residues: CASSLLAGKSTDTQYF. CDR3 DNA: TGCGCCAGCAGCTTACTAGCGGGCAAAAGCACAGATACACAGTATTTT.